This T cell receptor beta chain was obtained from a study of shared clonotypes between healthy human individuals. Study results and caveats: Among the subsets, naive ones generally showed larger estimated richness than memory ones.

Points on this clone: Its antigen remains unidentified.

This CDR3 contains 16 residues. Germline V CDR1 and CDR2: SGHTA, FQGNSA. Between the trimmed V and J ends, which lost 1 base and 0 bases, there was a span of 12 bases. Original analysis: ImmunoSEQ supplied junction-only sequences lacking quality scores, so filtering was different. Clones were sequenced by immunoSEQ multiplex PCR, and TCRdb holds only the in-frame ones, with some missing. V and J calls and clone size are given by that table; D and trimming were obtained from the DNA. This table holds roughly 700,000 clones, less than 95% found once. None of the donors, who were healthy HIV-negative adults, had recently had acute infections or vaccinations.

The receptor comes from a young man in good health. Some clones in this sample may be carry-over from other donors' samples. This sequence joins TRBV7-2 and TRBJ2-5; no firm D call. Sample: memory CD8+ T cells from PBMCs. The subset: CD45RO+ cells pooled with CCR7-negative TemRA cells. CDR3 amino acids: CASSLVGSLYQETQYF. CDR3 DNA: TGTGCCAGCAGCTTAGTCGGCAGCCTGTACCAAGAGACCCAGTACTTC.